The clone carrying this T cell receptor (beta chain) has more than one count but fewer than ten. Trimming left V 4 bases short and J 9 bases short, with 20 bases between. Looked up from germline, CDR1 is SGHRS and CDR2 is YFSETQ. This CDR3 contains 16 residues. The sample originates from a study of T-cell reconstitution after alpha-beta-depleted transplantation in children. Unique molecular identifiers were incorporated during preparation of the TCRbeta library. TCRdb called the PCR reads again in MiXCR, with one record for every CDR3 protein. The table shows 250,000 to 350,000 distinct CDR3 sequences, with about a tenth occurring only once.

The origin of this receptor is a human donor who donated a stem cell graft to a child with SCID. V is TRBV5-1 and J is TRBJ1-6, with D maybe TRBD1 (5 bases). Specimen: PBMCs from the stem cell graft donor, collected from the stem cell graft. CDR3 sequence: CASSPRTAGGSSPLHF. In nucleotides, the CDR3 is TGCGCCAGCAGCCCGAGGACGGCTGGGGGTAGTTCACCCCTCCACTTT.